These 18 T cell receptor beta chains originate from one sample sequenced in a study of T cells in Graves' hyperthyroidism and ophthalmopathy. Amplified TCR beta CDR3 regions came from RNA transcripts. HTBI primers drove first-round RT-PCR of the TCR CDR3. TCRdb itself ran the multiplex PCR reads through MiXCR, one entry per CDR3 protein. The sample consists of more than 500,000 distinct CDR3 sequences, about 15% of them appearing once. Sequenced input: blood. These receptors were obtained from a woman between 25 and 40 years old with Graves' ophthalmopathy.

The chain employs TRBV12-3 or TRBV12-4 and TRBJ2-7, with TRBD2 matching over 7 bases. Trimming at V came to 6 bases and at J to 2 bases, leaving 7 bases not matched to a gene. This CDR3 region has 14 residues. The CDR3 is CASSPSGPPYEQYF. The DNA of the CDR3 is TGTGCCAGCAGCCCTAGCGGACCCCCCTACGAGCAGTACTTC.

This clonotype was seen a handful of times. V and J are TRBV7-6 and TRBJ2-7; 8 nucleotides line up with TRBD2. The germline CDR1 and CDR2 sequences are SGHVS and FNYEAQ. V lost 4 bases to trimming and J lost 6 bases; unmatched junction nucleotides: 14. The CDR3 runs 16 residues. The CDR3 sequence: CASSSGAGGTWSEQYF. Here the CDR3 DNA reads TGTGCCAGCAGCTCAGGTGCGGGAGGAACTTGGAGCGAGCAGTACTTC.

This clonotype was seen a handful of times. This chain links TRBV20-1 with TRBJ1-1; 12 positions match TRBD1. V lost 1 base to trimming and J lost 3 bases; unmatched junction nucleotides: 12. The CDR3 runs to 18 residues. Germline assignment: CDR1 DFQATT and CDR2 SNEGSKA (reference sequence). The CDR3 protein is CSARGRDRGLGRDTEAFF. CDR3 DNA: TGCAGTGCTAGAGGCCGGGACAGGGGGCTTGGGAGAGACACTGAAGCTTTCTTT.

This clonotype came up a few times. The V call is TRBV6-1, the J call TRBJ2-5; 7 bases align to TRBD2. CDR3 length: 13 residues. V lost 7 bases, J lost 9 bases, and 11 bases stayed unmatched. The germline V gene encodes CDR1 MNHNS and CDR2 SASEGT. The CDR3 DNA follows: TGTGCCAGCACTCTAGCGTCACGGGAGGCCCAGTACTTC. Its translation: CASTLASREAQYF.

This clonotype has at least ten counts. The rearrangement joins TRBV12-3 or TRBV12-4 to TRBJ2-7, with D maybe TRBD1 (7 bases). The V end was cut by 4 bases, the J end by 2 bases, with 15 bases between. CDR3 length equals 15 residues. DNA of the CDR3: TGTGCCAGCAGTTGGGCAGGGGGGCTCACCTACGAGCAGTACTTC. It codes for CASSWAGGLTYEQYF.

The V call is TRBV6-1, the J call TRBJ2-5, with a possible D match to TRBD1 (6 bases). CDR1 MNHNS and CDR2 SASEGT come from the germline V gene. V lost 4 bases to trimming and J lost 2 bases, with 14 bases between them. The CDR3 runs to 15 residues. CDR3 sequence: CASSGIGGYQETQYF. CDR3 coding DNA: TGTGCCAGCAGTGGGATAGGGGGTTATCAAGAGACCCAGTACTTC.

This clonotype has a handful of counts. CDR3 loop: CSAPTNTEAFF. CDR3 DNA sequence: TGCAGTGCACCGACTAACACTGAAGCTTTCTTT. V and J are TRBV20-1 and TRBJ1-1; D uncertain. Between the trimmed V and J ends, which lost 6 bases and 2 bases, there was a span of 7 bases. From germline, CDR1 is DFQATT and CDR2 SNEGSKA (reference sequence). The CDR3 covers 11 residues.

This clonotype was seen only a few times. Here the CDR3 DNA reads TGTGCCAGCAGTTTAGAGGGGGGGAGGGGAGCACTTAATGAAAAACTGTTTTTT. Protein sequence: CASSLEGGRGALNEKLFF. V gene TRBV28 combines with J gene TRBJ1-4; TRBD1 is a possible D gene (6 bases). Trimming took 2 bases from V and 4 from J, leaving 20 bases between them. The CDR3 loop spans 18 amino acids. Germline-derived CDR1 and CDR2 are MDHEN and SYDVKM.

This chain connects TRBV20-1 to TRBJ2-1, with 9 bases matching TRBD2. The CDR3 is 14 amino acids. CDR1 is DFQATT and CDR2 is SNEGSKA in the germline V gene (reference sequence). Germline trimming cut 6 bases from V and 4 bases from J; bases unmatched to any gene: 7. CDR3 sequence: CSAKDSGGYNEQFF. DNA of the CDR3: TGCAGTGCCAAGGATAGCGGGGGTTACAATGAGCAGTTCTTC.

This clonotype was seen at least ten times. This rearrangement joins TRBV4-3 to TRBJ2-2; D is unresolved. The CDR3 covers 14 residues. Germline V CDR1 and CDR2: LGHNA, YSLEER. Trimming pared 0 bases from V and 8 bases from J, leaving 10 bases between. The CDR3 is CASSQEVFAGELFF. The CDR3 DNA sequence: TGCGCCAGCAGCCAAGAAGTTTTTGCTGGGGAGCTGTTTTTT.

This clonotype was found many times. The chain recombines TRBV30 with TRBJ1-2, with D perhaps TRBD1 (6 bases). From germline, CDR1 is GTSNPN and CDR2 SVGIG (reference sequence). The V and J ends lost 8 bases and 8 bases respectively, with 15 bases between them. The CDR3 runs to 11 residues. The CDR3, as DNA: TGTGCCGAGCCGGGACAATGGGGCTACACCTTC. It codes for CAEPGQWGYTF.

This clonotype was detected many times. The chain employs TRBV28 and TRBJ2-7; TRBD2 matches 11 bases. CDR1 is MDHEN and CDR2 is SYDVKM in the germline V gene. CDR3 size: 16 residues. Trimming removed 3 bases from V and 2 bases from J; junction bases left unmatched: 6. The CDR3 sequence: CASSFGLAGLTYEQYF. CDR3 DNA sequence: TGTGCCAGCAGTTTCGGACTAGCGGGCTTAACCTACGAGCAGTACTTC.

This clonotype was counted a few times. The chain has TRBV7-9 and TRBJ2-7; 7 positions agree with TRBD1. Trimming took 1 base from V and 6 from J; bases not matched to a gene: 9. In germline, CDR1 is SEHNR, CDR2 FQNEAQ (reference sequence). This CDR3 is 15 amino acids long. CDR3 DNA sequence: TGTGCCAGCAGCTTAGGGCTGACAGGGTGGCGCGAGCAGTACTTC. This sequence encodes CASSLGLTGWREQYF.

This clonotype was counted between two and nine times. The V gene is TRBV29-1, the J gene TRBJ2-6, with TRBD2 matching 7 bases. CDR1 and CDR2 from the germline V gene are SQVTM and ANQGSEA. The CDR3 has 15 residues. Trimming removed 2 bases from V and 3 bases from J; junction bases left unmatched: 4. In DNA, the CDR3 is TGCAGCGTTGAAAATCGGGGGGTTGGGGCCAACGTCCTGACTTTC. Translated, it gives CSVENRGVGANVLTF.

The table lists this clonotype with a few counts. The junction and the germline gene differ at one end; a read error may be behind it. The V and J genes are TRBV28 and TRBJ2-5; TRBD1 aligns across 7 bases. The CDR3 is 16 residues long. Per the germline V gene, CDR1 is MDHEN and CDR2 is SYDVKM. The DNA for the CDR3 is TGTGCCAGCACTTTAGGGGGCTTAGGGGCCCAAGAGACCCAGTACTTC. This codes for CASTLGGLGAQETQYF.

This clonotype was detected a few times. This chain uses TRBV5-1 with TRBJ2-3; D unclear. The V gene lost 1 base and the J gene lost 4 bases, with 16 bases spanning the gap. There are 16 residues in the CDR3. Germline V gene lookup returns CDR1 SGHRS and CDR2 YFSETQ. CDR3 protein: CASSLYPELGSDTQYF. CDR3 bases: TGCGCCAGCAGCTTGTACCCTGAATTAGGGTCAGATACGCAGTATTTT. Together with reference TRBV5-1 and TRBJ2-3, the CDR3 gives the full variable domain: KAGVTQTPRYLIKTRGQQVTLSCSPISGHRSVSWYQQTPGQGLQFLFEYFSETQRNKGNFPGRFSGRQFSNSRSEMNVSTLELGDSALYLCASSLYPELGSDTQYFGPGTRLTVL.

This clonotype was seen more than once but under ten times. This chain joins TRBV29-1 and TRBJ2-2, with 7 bases aligning to TRBD1. Looked up from germline, CDR1 is SQVTM and CDR2 is ANQGSEA. With 4 bases clipped from V and 7 bases from J, the junction kept 9 bases outside the gene matches. The CDR3 length is 14 residues. The CDR3 loop is CSVGSTGDHGELFF. The CDR3 DNA is TGCAGCGTTGGTTCCACAGGGGATCACGGGGAGCTGTTTTTT.

This clonotype was counted many times. The gene calls are TRBV5-1 and TRBJ2-7, with 9 nucleotides matching TRBD1. The CDR3 runs 19 residues. Germline lookup yields CDR1 SGHRS and CDR2 YFSETQ. V lost 0 bases and J lost 2; bases outside the gene matches: 15. The CDR3 sequence is CASSLEGQGLYGFTYEQYF. The CDR3 region has the DNA TGCGCCAGCAGCTTGGAGGGACAGGGTCTTTACGGGTTTACCTACGAGCAGTACTTC.